This T cell receptor beta chain was identified during a study of T cells after yellow fever vaccination (dated by TCRdb to 2018 to 2020). Study-level background: The SMART-Seq v4 Ultra Low Input RNA kit was used to prepare libraries from fractions with low cell numbers. To follow T-cell clones before and after both primary and booster YFV17D yellow fever vaccination, bulk TCR alpha and beta repertoires underwent longitudinal sequencing. Two healthy male donors made up the cohort, one aged 18 to 29 years and the other aged 30 to 40 years. Bulk PBMC replicates and cell subsets were isolated from blood drawn at multiple timepoints before and after both primary and secondary immunization.

Synthesis of TCR cDNA relied on 5'RACE template switching, a step that introduced a universal primer site along with unique molecular identifiers. Priming of cDNA synthesis was performed from both the TCR alpha and TCR beta constant segments. Libraries were amplified in two PCR steps, with sample barcodes and sequencing adapters added in the second step. Sequencing of libraries was done on Illumina HiSeq 2500 (2x100 bp) or NovaSeq (2x150 bp). The source study handled its data this way. MIGEC handled demultiplexing of reads and collapsing into UMI consensus sequences, while MiXCR performed V(D)J alignment. Using edgeR on replicate PBMC samples, clonotypes were called vaccine-responding if FDR was below 0.01 and the log2 fold change was above 5 up to day 15. CD4 or CD8 identity was assigned to each bulk clonotype according to whether the clonotype was present at higher abundance in the sequenced CD4 repertoire or the sequenced CD8 repertoire. TCRdb trimmed the raw reads at Q25, called clones with MiXCR and kept productive beta chains. Every distinct CDR3 protein forms one entry, paired with its most common genes and DNA. The V and J calls, along with clone size, are taken from TCRdb and not from the paper's own processing. The sample table contains approximately 510,000 distinct CDR3 sequences; only one count was recorded for 21% of them. The ten largest account for roughly a sixth of the sample.

Results the study describes overall, beyond this receptor: Most clones expanded after primary vaccination (approximately 95% of CD4 and approximately 86% of CD8) were re-detected after the booster, suggesting that broad memory maintenance occurred. Because the study included only a couple of donors, the extent to which the findings can be generalized is limited. The secondary T-cell response was weaker than the primary response but faster, peaking on day 5 instead of day 15. A small fraction of clonotypes appeared in both the CD4 and CD8 compartments, likely as a result of convergent recombination. FACS-sorted repertoires could contain abundant contaminating clonotypes from the bulk population, so computational filtering was required.

In regard to this clonotype: Its antigen remains undetermined. No much larger clone exists at a distance of one base, and base qualities are not known.

The treatment or condition label, as the study defines it: live attenuated yellow fever vaccine strain. Two biological replicates of bulk PBMCs were collected at each blood-draw timepoint. PBMCs were isolated from peripheral blood using a standard Ficoll-Paque protocol. TriZol was used to extract RNA from bulk PBMCs, from CD4 and CD8 fractions, and from dextramer-positive and dextramer-negative fractions. Via the germline V gene, CDR1 is SGHDT and CDR2 YYEEEE. The junction carries 10 bases between V and J, which are trimmed by 0 bases and 0 bases respectively. The CDR3, from cysteine to phenylalanine, totals 16 residues. Of the read, only the CDR3 DNA is kept; its 48 bases are in frame from base 1.

The specimen comprised PBMCs, sampled about 21 days after the first yellow fever vaccination. The receptor was derived from a man younger than 35 who received the YFV17D yellow fever vaccine. The sequence joins TRBV5-6 to TRBJ1-5, and the D gene may be TRBD1, 6 bases matching. The DNA sequence is given as TGTGCCAGCAGCTTGGGGGGGCCATATAGCAATCAGCCCCAGCATTTT. It specifies CASSLGGPYSNQPQHF.